Listed here are 8 T cell receptor beta chains from one sample, sequenced in a study of T cell changes during pregnancy in multiple sclerosis. Clones were read by immunoSEQ multiplex PCR, and TCRdb kept only the in-frame ones, dropping some. The profile covers almost 20,000 clones, with 80% to 90% appearing a single time and roughly 5.6% taken by the ten largest. Sequencing was performed on CD8+ T cells from peripheral blood mononuclear cells, taken in the third trimester of pregnancy. The origin of the receptors is a female donor in good health, enrolled as a control in a pregnancy study.

V is TRBV13 and J is TRBJ2-7; maybe TRBD2 (5 bases). Germline V CDR1 and CDR2: PRHDT, FYEKMQ (reference sequence). The CDR3 totals 13 residues. Trimming stripped 5 bases from V and 4 bases from J, with 12 bases between. CDR3 DNA sequence: TGTGCCAGCAGCATCGGACGGGGATACGAGCAGTACTTC. As protein: CASSIGRGYEQYF.

This clone was observed a single time. The chain joins TRBV7-2 to TRBJ2-7; 13 bases line up with TRBD2. V trimming: 5 bases; J trimming: 3 bases; junction bases outside the gene matches: 7. The germline V gene encodes CDR1 SGHTA and CDR2 FQGNSA. The CDR3 consists of 16 residues. CDR3 in DNA: TGTGCCAGCAGCGCTCGACTAGCGGGGGGCTTCTACGAGCAGTACTTC. Residues: CASSARLAGGFYEQYF.

The rearrangement uses TRBV27 and TRBJ2-7, with D possibly TRBD1 on 7 matching bases. The CDR3 sequence is 13 residues long. From germline, CDR1 is MNHEY and CDR2 SMNVEV (reference sequence). V lost 4 bases and J lost 6, with 13 bases in between. The CDR3 protein is CASSSNRGGEQYF. The CDR3 DNA reads TGTGCCAGCAGTTCCAACAGGGGAGGCGAGCAGTACTTC.

The chain employs TRBV6-5 and TRBJ1-4; D unclear. The CDR3 totals 14 residues. Trimming cost V 5 bases and J 8 bases, with 15 bases left between them. CDR1 and CDR2 from the germline V gene are MNHEY and SVGAGI. CDR3 region: CASSPTVEGEKLFF. In DNA form, the CDR3 reads TGTGCCAGCAGTCCAACAGTAGAGGGAGAAAAACTGTTTTTT.

This chain uses TRBV30 with TRBJ1-2; D is unclear. The CDR3 covers 13 residues. Trimming took off 0 bases at V and 4 bases at J, with 9 bases between the two ends. The germline gives CDR1 GTSNPN, CDR2 SVGIG (reference sequence). For the CDR3, the DNA is TGTGCCTGGAGTGTACAAGTCATCTATGGCTACACCTTC. Its translation: CAWSVQVIYGYTF.

This chain links TRBV11-2 with TRBJ2-2; 8 nucleotides agree with TRBD1. V trimming: 2 bases; J trimming: 6 bases; junction bases outside the gene matches: 2. CDR1 is SGHAT and CDR2 is FQNNGV in the germline V gene. CDR3 size: 14 residues. The CDR3 sequence is CASSLFRGPGELFF. The CDR3, as DNA: TGTGCCAGCAGCTTATTCAGGGGGCCCGGGGAGCTGTTTTTT.

The V gene is TRBV28, the J gene TRBJ1-4; TRBD1 matches 9 bases. The germline CDR1 and CDR2 sequences are MDHEN and SYDVKM. V lost 4 bases, J lost 7 bases, and 16 bases stayed unmatched. The CDR3 is 18 amino acids. CDR3 residues: CASSSSGTGRIVGEKLFF. The CDR3 DNA follows: TGTGCCAGCAGTTCGTCTGGGACAGGGAGGATTGTTGGTGAAAAACTGTTTTTT. The full variable domain, rest sourced from reference TRBV28 and TRBJ1-4, is DVKVTQSSRYLVKRTGEKVFLECVQDMDHENMFWYRQDPGLGLRLIYFSYDVKMKEKGDIPEGYSVSREKKERFSLILESASTNQTSMYLCASSSSGTGRIVGEKLFFGSGTQLSVL.

The rearrangement uses TRBV7-9 and TRBJ2-7; the match to TRBD1 covers 9 bases. Germline CDR1 is SEHNR and CDR2 is FQNEAQ (reference sequence). The junction had 3 bases not matched to a gene; V was cut back by 0 bases and J by 0 bases. The CDR3 has 16 residues. The CDR3 coding sequence is TGTGCCAGCAGCTTAGCTGGGACAGGGAGCTCCTACGAGCAGTACTTC. Protein sequence: CASSLAGTGSSYEQYF.